This T cell receptor (beta chain) was identified during a study of CD8+CD57+ T cells in acquired aplastic anemia. Study-level findings and limits: Between patients and controls, roughly 29 CD8+ CDR3 sequences were found in common.

The CDR3 contains 16 residues. Trimming left V 5 bases short and J 5 bases short, with 19 bases between. Per the germline V gene, CDR1 is SGHAT and CDR2 is FQNNGV. Remarks on this clonotype: Antigen specificity is unknown.

The authors sequenced patients whose flow cytometry had shown CD8+CD57+ cell expansion. Each patient had severe acquired aplastic anemia. By the time of blood sampling, patients had still received no therapy. The use of genomic DNA as template underpinned the TCR beta VDJ and CDR3 profiling. TCRdb re-called the reads through MiXCR, storing one row per CDR3 protein. The sample contains 90,000 to 150,000 distinct CDR3 sequences, approximately 50% of which appear only once. This TCR derives from a human donor with aplastic anemia. Sequenced input: sorted CD4+, CD8+, or CD8+CD57+ T cells (not recorded which) from PBMCs. The chain carries TRBV11-2 and TRBJ2-1; D might be TRBD2 (6 bases). The CDR3 protein is CASSPIGGTPNNEQFF. CDR3 coding DNA: TGTGCCAGCAGCCCTATCGGCGGGACTCCCAACAATGAGCAGTTCTTC.